Listed below are T cell receptor beta chains from one sample, sequenced in a study of blood T cell repertoires in COVID-19. TCRdb keeps only in-frame clones here, not all; method: immunoSEQ multiplex PCR. The data contain under 50,000 clones, 85% of them singletons. Material for sequencing was peripheral blood. All receptors come from a human donor in a cohort sampled during active COVID-19. CDR3s include the opening cysteine and the closing phenylalanine or tryptophan. Each record gives: J gene, V gene, clone size, D gene, CDR3 DNA, CDR3 protein. A D gene is named only where the DNA matches it firmly. Some rows mark clone size as missing; the rest say once, few, many or name a class of expanded clone.

TRBJ1-1	TRBV19	.	.	TGTGCCAGTAGGAGATACAGGGACACTGAAGCTTTCTTT	CASRRYRDTEAFF
TRBJ1-2	TRBV20-1	.	.	TGCAGTGCTAGTCCCGGGACTGACTATGGCTACACCTTC	CSASPGTDYGYTF
TRBJ1-1	TRBV5-1	.	.	TGCGCCAGCAGCTTGGAGTTGGGCTCCACTGAAGCTTTCTTT	CASSLELGSTEAFF
TRBJ1-1	TRBV19	.	.	TGTGCCAGTAGTCCCGGACAGAGTGAAGCTTTCTTT	CASSPGQSEAFF
TRBJ2-3	TRBV19	.	.	TGTGCCAGTAGTACAGGGTCTAGCACAGATACGCAGTATTTT	CASSTGSSTDTQYF
TRBJ2-1	TRBV5-1	.	.	TGCGCCAGCAGAGTAACGGGTTCCAATGAGCAGTTCTTC	CASRVTGSNEQFF
TRBJ1-1	TRBV5-8	.	.	TGTGCCAGCAGCTTGCGGGGGTTCAGGACTGAAGCTTTCTTT	CASSLRGFRTEAFF
TRBJ2-7	TRBV11-2	.	.	TGTGCCAGCAGCTTATATGCAGATACAAACTACGAGCAGTACTTC	CASSLYADTNYEQYF
TRBJ2-5	TRBV11-3	.	TRBD2	TGTGCCAGCAGCCCCAGCGGGAGAGGAGAGACCCAGTACTTC	CASSPSGRGETQYF
TRBJ2-7	TRBV11-2	.	.	TGTGCCAGCAGCCCGTCTTACGAGCAGTACTTC	CASSPSYEQYF
TRBJ2-5	TRBV19	.	TRBD2	TGTGCCAGTAGTATGGTCGGGCGGGGGGTTCAACAAGAGACCCAGTACTTC	CASSMVGRGVQQETQYF
TRBJ2-5	TRBV6-2/TRBV6-3	.	TRBD1	TGTGCCAGCAGTCACAGGGGTTCGGAGACCCAGTACTTC	CASSHRGSETQYF
TRBJ1-5	TRBV7-8	.	.	TGTGCCAGCAGCTTAGGATCCCAGACAGGTCTTAATCAGCCCCAGCATTTT	CASSLGSQTGLNQPQHF
TRBJ1-1	TRBV29-1	.	TRBD1	TGCAGCGTTGAACCCGGGACAGGGGGGAACACTGAAGCTTTCTTT	CSVEPGTGGNTEAFF
TRBJ2-5	TRBV10-3	.	TRBD2	TGTGCCATCAGCCTAGCGGGGGACCTACAAGAGACCCAGTACTTC	CAISLAGDLQETQYF
TRBJ2-3	TRBV5-4	.	TRBD2	TGTGCCAGCAGCGGGGGACTAGCGGGAGGGGAGGATACGCAGTATTTT	CASSGGLAGGEDTQYF
TRBJ2-5	TRBV29-1	.	TRBD2	TGCAGCGTAGGTACCGGGACTAGCGGGGGCGAGACCCAGTACTTC	CSVGTGTSGGETQYF
TRBJ1-2	TRBV9	.	.	TGTGCCAGCAGCCTCGGGGGGGACTATGGCTACACCTTC	CASSLGGDYGYTF
TRBJ1-4	TRBV30	.	TRBD1	TGTGCCTGGAGCCGAGGGGGCTCTAATGAAAAACTGTTTTTT	CAWSRGGSNEKLFF
TRBJ2-5	TRBV5-4	.	TRBD1	TGTGCCACCAATCACAGGGGAGAGACCCAGTACTTC	CATNHRGETQYF
TRBJ1-1	TRBV4-1	.	.	TGCGCCAGCAGCCAAGGGGGACATAACACTGAAGCTTTCTTT	CASSQGGHNTEAFF
TRBJ1-1	TRBV2	.	.	TGTGCCAGCAGTGTTGGAGTAGACAGTGAAGCTTTCTTT	CASSVGVDSEAFF
TRBJ1-2	TRBV6-1	.	.	TGTGCCAGCAGTGAATCCTCAGGGTATGGCTACACCTTC	CASSESSGYGYTF
TRBJ2-7	TRBV19	.	.	TGTGCCAGTAGTACACCCGGAGGCTCTGTCGAGCAGTACTTC	CASSTPGGSVEQYF
TRBJ2-7	TRBV7-9	medium-sized	.	TGTGCCAGCAGCTTATATGAGCAGTACTTC	CASSLYEQYF
TRBJ1-3	TRBV5-1	few	TRBD1	TGCGCCAGCAGCGTGACAGGGTCCGGAAACACCATATATTTT	CASSVTGSGNTIYF
TRBJ2-5	TRBV7-9	.	TRBD1	TGTGCCAGCAGCTTAGGACAGGGGGCCGGCGAGACCCAGTACTTC	CASSLGQGAGETQYF
TRBJ2-3	TRBV6-6	.	.	TGTGCCAGCAGCTGGACATACAGCACAGATACGCAGTATTTT	CASSWTYSTDTQYF
TRBJ2-1	TRBV6-1	few	.	TGTGCCAGCAGTGAAGAATCGCGGGGCCGCCATGAGCAGTTCTTC	CASSEESRGRHEQFF
TRBJ1-1	TRBV6-2/TRBV6-3	.	TRBD1	TGTGCCAGCAGTTACAGTCGGGACAGAATTTTCACTGAAGCTTTCTTT	CASSYSRDRIFTEAFF
TRBJ2-3	TRBV27	.	TRBD2	TGTGCCAGCAGTGGCTACAGCGGGGGTACAGATACGCAGTATTTT	CASSGYSGGTDTQYF
TRBJ1-2	TRBV2	.	.	TGTGCCGGCAGTTCTCAACGGACAGTTGGCTACACCTTC	CAGSSQRTVGYTF
TRBJ1-1	TRBV3-1/TRBV3-2	.	.	TGTGCCAGCAGCCAGCCCGGGAAGAACACTGAAGCTTTCTTT	CASSQPGKNTEAFF
TRBJ2-5	TRBV7-2	.	TRBD2	TGTGCCAGCAGCGAGGGGTCTAGCGGTGGGACCCAGTACTTC	CASSEGSSGGTQYF
TRBJ1-4	TRBV15	.	.	TGTGCCACCAGCAGAGATGTGGGGGCTGGTGATGAAAAACTGTTTTTT	CATSRDVGAGDEKLFF
TRBJ2-7	TRBV12-3/TRBV12-4	.	.	TGTGCCAGCAGACGGGATATTGGCTACGAGCAGTACTTC	CASRRDIGYEQYF
TRBJ2-7	TRBV19	.	TRBD2	TGTGCCAGTAGTATTAGCGGGGGGGCGTCCTACGAGCAGTACTTC	CASSISGGASYEQYF
TRBJ2-7	TRBV7-8	.	TRBD2	TGTGCCAGCAGCCCAAGCGGGAGGGCCTCCTACGAGCAGTACTTC	CASSPSGRASYEQYF
TRBJ2-1	TRBV30	.	.	TGTGCCTGGAGTCTCGAGATACACAATGAGCAGTTCTTC	CAWSLEIHNEQFF
TRBJ2-3	TRBV2	.	.	TGTGCCAGCAGTGGACCCGGAGGTACGCAGTATTTT	CASSGPGGTQYF